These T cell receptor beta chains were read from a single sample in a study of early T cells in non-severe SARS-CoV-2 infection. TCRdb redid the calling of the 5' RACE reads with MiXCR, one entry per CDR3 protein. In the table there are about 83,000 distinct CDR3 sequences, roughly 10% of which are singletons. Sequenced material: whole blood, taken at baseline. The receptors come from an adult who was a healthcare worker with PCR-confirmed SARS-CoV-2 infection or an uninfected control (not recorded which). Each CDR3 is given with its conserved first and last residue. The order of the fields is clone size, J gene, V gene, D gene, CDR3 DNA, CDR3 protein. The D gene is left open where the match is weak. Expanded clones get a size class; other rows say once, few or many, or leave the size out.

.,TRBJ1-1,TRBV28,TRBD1,TGTGCCAGCAGTTCTATGGACAGGGTGAACACTGAAGCTTTCTTT,CASSSMDRVNTEAFF
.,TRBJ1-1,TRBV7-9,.,TGTGCCAGCACCGACGGTTCAGCTGAAGCTTTCTTT,CASTDGSAEAFF
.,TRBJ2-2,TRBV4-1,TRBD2,TGCGCCAGCAGCCAAGACGGTTTGGGGACTAACGGAGTCGGGGAGCTGTTTTTT,CASSQDGLGTNGVGELFF
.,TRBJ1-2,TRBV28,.,TGTGCCAGCAGTTTGGTCAGGAACCCGAATGGCTACACCTTC,CASSLVRNPNGYTF
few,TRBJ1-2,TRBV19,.,TGTGCCAGTAGGACCGGGACCTACTATGGCTACACCTTC,CASRTGTYYGYTF
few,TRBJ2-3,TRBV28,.,TGTGCCAGCAGTTTACGGGGAGCCATAAGCACAGATACGCAGTATTTT,CASSLRGAISTDTQYF
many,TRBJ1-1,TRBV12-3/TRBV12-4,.,TGTGCCAGCACCCCCTCTGGCGGTGAAGCTTTCTTT,CASTPSGGEAFF
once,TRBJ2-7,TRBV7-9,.,TGTGCCAGCAGCTTTGATCGGGACCCCTCCTACGAGCAGTACTTC,CASSFDRDPSYEQYF
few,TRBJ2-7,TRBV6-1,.,TGTGCCAGCAGTGAAGCTCAGAAGGTGCAGTACTTC,CASSEAQKVQYF
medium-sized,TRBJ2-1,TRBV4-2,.,TGTGCCAGCAGCCAAGACCCTTATAATGAGCAGTTCTTC,CASSQDPYNEQFF
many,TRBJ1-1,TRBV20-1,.,TGCAGTACACCGCTCGGGAACACTGAAGCTTTCTTT,CSTPLGNTEAFF
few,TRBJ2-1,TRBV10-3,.,TGTGCCATCAATCCCGACCCTGGGAACTACAATGAGCAGTTCTTC,CAINPDPGNYNEQFF
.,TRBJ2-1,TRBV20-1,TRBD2,TGCAGTGCTAGGCGCGGGAGGCTCTCACCGTTCTTC,CSARRGRLSPFF
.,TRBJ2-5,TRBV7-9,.,TGTGCCAGCAGCTTTAGCGGAGGGACGGAGACCCAGTACTTC,CASSFSGGTETQYF
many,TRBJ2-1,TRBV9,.,TGTGCCAGCAGCGTAGAGCCAACCTACAATGAGCAGTTCTTC,CASSVEPTYNEQFF
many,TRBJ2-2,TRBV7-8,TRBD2,TGTGCCAGCAGCCAACGAGCGGGGAGGTACACCGGGGAGCTGTTTTTT,CASSQRAGRYTGELFF
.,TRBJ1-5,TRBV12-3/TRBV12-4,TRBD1,TGTGCCAGCAGCCTGGACAGGGTGGACCAGCCCCAGCATTTT,CASSLDRVDQPQHF
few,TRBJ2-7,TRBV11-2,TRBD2,TGTGCCAGCAGCCTCAGCTCCGGGACTAGCGGTACCTACGAGCAGTACTTC,CASSLSSGTSGTYEQYF
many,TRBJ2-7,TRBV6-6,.,TGTGCCAGCAGTTACTCCCAAGTCGGCGAGCAGTACTTC,CASSYSQVGEQYF
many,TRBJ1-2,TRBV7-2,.,TGTGCCAGCAGCCGAACAGGGATAAACTATGGCTACACCTTC,CASSRTGINYGYTF
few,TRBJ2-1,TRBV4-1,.,TGCGCCAGCAGCGACGGGACTTCTTTAAACTACAATGAGCAGTTCTTC,CASSDGTSLNYNEQFF
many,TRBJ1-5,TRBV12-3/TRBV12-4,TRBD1,TGTGCCAGCAGTTCGGGGACAGGCCCACTTAATCAGCCCCAGCATTTT,CASSSGTGPLNQPQHF
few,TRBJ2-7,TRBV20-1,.,TGCAGTGCCATGACTCTTGGAATCTCCTACGAGCAGTACTTC,CSAMTLGISYEQYF